This T cell receptor beta chain originates from a study of T cells after yellow fever vaccination. Looking at the study overall: It was SMART-Seq v4 Ultra Low Input that prepared the fractions with low cell numbers. Notes on the study in general: Overall, a small share of clonotypes was seen in both CD4 and CD8 compartments. Post-booster repertoires contained most primary-vaccination clones again (96% CD4, about 90% CD8).

As regards this clonotype: The antigen remains undetermined.

This CDR3 region has 13 residues. From germline, CDR1 is SSHAT and CDR2 FNYEAQ (reference sequence). V lost 2 bases and J 6 bases, leaving 8 bases between the germline ends. TCRdb reprocessed the 5' RACE reads with MiXCR, giving one entry per CDR3 protein. The sample yields approximately 510,000 distinct CDR3 sequences, around a fifth seen once. The TCR comes from a man between 18 and 35 years old who received the YFV17D yellow fever vaccine. The chain joins TRBV7-7 to TRBJ2-1; the D is unclear. This specimen consisted of PBMCs, obtained less than 25 days after the first yellow fever vaccination. CDR3 in amino acids: CASSLNNRNEQFF. CDR3 sequence (DNA): TGTGCCAGCAGCTTAAACAATCGCAATGAGCAGTTCTTC.